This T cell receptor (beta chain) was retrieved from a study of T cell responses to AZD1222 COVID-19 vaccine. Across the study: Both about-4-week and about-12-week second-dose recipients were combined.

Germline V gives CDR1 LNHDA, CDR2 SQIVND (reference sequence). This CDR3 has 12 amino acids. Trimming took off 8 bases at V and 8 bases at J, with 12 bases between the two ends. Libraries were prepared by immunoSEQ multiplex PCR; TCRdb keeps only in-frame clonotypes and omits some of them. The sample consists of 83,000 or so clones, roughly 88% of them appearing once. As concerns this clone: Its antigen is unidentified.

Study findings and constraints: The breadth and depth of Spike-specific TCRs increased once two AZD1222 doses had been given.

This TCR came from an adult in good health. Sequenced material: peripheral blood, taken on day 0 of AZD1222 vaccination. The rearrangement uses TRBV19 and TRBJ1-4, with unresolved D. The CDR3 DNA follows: TGTGCCAGTTCATTTGGGGAAGAAAAACTGTTTTTT. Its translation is CASSFGEEKLFF.